This T cell receptor (beta chain) was obtained from a study of blood T cell repertoires in COVID-19. As for the study in general: Sources were T cells, B-cell-depleted T cells, or PBMCs; the material itself was cDNA or gDNA.

Sequenced by immunoSEQ multiplex PCR; TCRdb stores in-frame clones only, minus some. The sample carries about 89,000 clones, roughly 80% recorded once. Germline CDR1 and CDR2: SGHRS and YFSETQ. With 0 bases removed from V and 5 bases from J, the gap between germline ends came to 11 bases. CDR3 size: 14 residues. Sequencing was performed on peripheral blood. The sequence derives from a man between 65 and 85 years old with COVID-19, enrolled during active disease. V is TRBV5-1 and J is TRBJ2-5, with D possibly matching TRBD2 (5 bases). The CDR3 region has the DNA TGCGCCAGCAGCTTGGAGACCCAGCGGGAGACCCAGTACTTC. It codes for CASSLETQRETQYF.